This T cell receptor (beta chain) is drawn from a study of CD8+ T cells in alopecia areata. Study details: Oral tofacitinib (5 to 10 mg twice daily) was administered to treated patients. Study outcomes and limitations: Sequencing of scalp samples also captures resident alphabeta T cells of normal skin.

As for this clone: Its antigen is not known.

cDNA reverse transcribed from extracted RNA served as the sequencing template. The data were produced by immunoSEQ multiplex PCR, yet TCRdb's version contains in-frame clones alone and is incomplete. The table shows 220,000 or so clones, with 57% occurring only once. The sorting of PBMCs gave CD4+ and CD8+ T cells. Germline V gives CDR1 SQVTM, CDR2 ANQGSEA. This CDR3 is 14 amino acids long. V lost 0 bases and J 6 bases, leaving 13 bases between the germline ends. Sample: CD4+ T cells sorted from blood, taken at week 0. The genes are TRBV29-1 and TRBJ2-3; a weak D match, TRBD1 (6 bases). The sequence was obtained from a human donor with alopecia areata. The CDR3: CSVEEAGAADTQYF. The CDR3 DNA is TGCAGCGTTGAAGAGGCAGGGGCAGCGGATACGCAGTATTTT.